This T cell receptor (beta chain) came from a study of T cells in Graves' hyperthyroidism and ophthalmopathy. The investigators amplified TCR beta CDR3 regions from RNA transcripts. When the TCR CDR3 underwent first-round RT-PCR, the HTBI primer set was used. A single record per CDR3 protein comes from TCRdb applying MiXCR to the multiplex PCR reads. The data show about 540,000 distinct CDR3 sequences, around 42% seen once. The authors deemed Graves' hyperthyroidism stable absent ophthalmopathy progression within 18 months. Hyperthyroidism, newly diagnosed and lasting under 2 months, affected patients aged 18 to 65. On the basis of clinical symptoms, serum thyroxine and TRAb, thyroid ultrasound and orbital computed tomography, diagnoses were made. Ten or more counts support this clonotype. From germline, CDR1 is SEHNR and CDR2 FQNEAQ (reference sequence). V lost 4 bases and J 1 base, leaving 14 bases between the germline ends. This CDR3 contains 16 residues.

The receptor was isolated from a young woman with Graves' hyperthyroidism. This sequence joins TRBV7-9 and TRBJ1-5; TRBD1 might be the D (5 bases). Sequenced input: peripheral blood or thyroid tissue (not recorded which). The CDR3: CASSWGRDQSNQPQHF. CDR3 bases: TGTGCCAGCAGCTGGGGTAGGGACCAAAGCAATCAGCCCCAGCATTTT.